Given below is one T cell receptor beta chain in context. The antigen is unknown. After removal of 5 bases from V and 14 bases from J, the junction contained 13 bases not matched to a gene. Looked up from germline, CDR1 is SGHAT and CDR2 is FQNNGV. The length of the CDR3 is 13 residues. This entry belongs to a study of cytomegalovirus exposure and HLA in healthy donors. Study findings and constraints: Researchers reported from a later analysis that most CMV-associated TCR beta chains appeared HLA-restricted. Confirmation in vitro established that a few CMV-associated chains were specific for CMV antigens. Rare sequences made up most TCRs, while some public TCRs were found in many donors.

It was healthy bone marrow donors who served as donors. The PCR used 60 Vbeta and 13 Jbeta primers. The table came from immunoSEQ multiplex PCR; TCRdb's copy has only in-frame clones and leaves some out. This repertoire comprises around 57,000 clones; its ten largest clones make up 8% to 13%. The sequence came from a woman aged 50 to 60 in good health and CMV-seropositive. This chain links TRBV11-2 with TRBJ1-2; 8 nucleotides match TRBD1. The sample was PBMCs. DNA of the CDR3: TGTGCCAGCAGCCCAATACCAGGACAGGGTGGAACCTTC. Translated, it gives CASSPIPGQGGTF.